The 27 T cell receptor beta chains below come from one sample, sequenced in a study of blood T cell repertoires in COVID-19. The protocol was immunoSEQ multiplex PCR, while the TCRdb copy is restricted to in-frame clones and leaves out a portion. Of approximately 68,000 clones detected, approximately 80% appear once; the ten largest clones hold roughly a tenth. Sequenced input: peripheral blood. Receptors were obtained from a woman in her forties or fifties with acute or convalescent COVID-19.

The chain employs TRBV6-5 and TRBJ1-3, with D unclear. With 6 bases removed from V and 6 bases from J, the gap between germline ends came to 6 bases. Germline CDR1 is MNHEY and CDR2 is SVGAGI. This CDR3 has 11 residues. The CDR3 reads CASRGENTIYF. CDR3 nucleotides: TGTGCCAGCAGGGGCGAAAACACCATATATTTT.

The chain joins TRBV30 to TRBJ1-2; TRBD1 is a possible D gene (6 bases). Per the germline V gene, CDR1 is GTSNPN and CDR2 is SVGIG (reference sequence). CDR3 length: 14 amino acids. The V and J ends lost 3 bases and 6 bases respectively, with 17 bases between them. The CDR3 DNA reads TGTGCCTGGAGCACTGTAGGGGGGGCGAATGGCTACACCTTC. Protein: CAWSTVGGANGYTF. The full variable domain, in which reference TRBV30 and TRBJ1-2 provide the parts outside the CDR3, is SQTIHQWPATLVQPVGSPLSLECTVEGTSNPNLYWYRQAAGRGLQLLFYSVGIGQISSEVPQNLSASRPQDRQFILSSKKLLLSDSGFYLCAWSTVGGANGYTFGSGTRLTVV.

This rearrangement joins TRBV3-1 (or the pseudogene TRBV3-2) to TRBJ1-4; 7 nucleotides line up with TRBD1. V was pared by 0 bases and J by 8 bases, with 12 bases of the junction left unmatched. The V gene's germline CDR1 is LGHDT and CDR2 YNNKEL (reference sequence). This CDR3 contains 17 residues. The CDR3, as DNA: TGTGCCAGCAGCCAAGACGTTCGGACAGGCGAACCGGAAAAACTGTTTTTT. This encodes CASSQDVRTGEPEKLFF.

The gene calls are TRBV30 and TRBJ1-1, with D possibly matching TRBD1 (6 bases). The V end was cut by 5 bases, the J end by 2 bases, with 12 bases between. Germline values: CDR1 GTSNPN, CDR2 SVGIG (reference sequence). CDR3 size: 13 residues. CDR3 amino acids: CAWSSQGNTEAFF. The CDR3 nucleotides read TGTGCCTGGTCATCACAGGGAAACACTGAAGCTTTCTTT.

This chain uses TRBV7-2 with TRBJ1-1; D possibly corresponds to TRBD1 (6 bases). The CDR3 consists of 13 residues. Germline-derived CDR1 and CDR2 are SGHTA and FQGNSA. V lost 3 bases, J lost 5 bases, and 10 bases lay in between. The CDR3: CASSLDRQTEAFF. In nucleotides, the CDR3 is TGTGCCAGCAGCTTGGACAGACAGACTGAAGCTTTCTTT.

The chain recombines TRBV19 with TRBJ2-3; TRBD2 aligns across 7 bases. Germline CDR1 is LNHDA and CDR2 is SQIVND (reference sequence). This CDR3 is 13 amino acids long. V trimming: 9 bases; J trimming: 4 bases; junction bases outside the gene matches: 7. The CDR3 region is CASYGRSADTQYF. Here the CDR3 DNA reads TGTGCCAGCTACGGGAGGTCTGCAGATACGCAGTATTTT.

J is TRBJ1-1 and V is TRBV10-3; D is unresolved. This CDR3 region has 15 residues. In germline, CDR1 is ENHRY, CDR2 SYGVKD. V was pared by 0 bases and J by 1 base, with 9 bases between. This CDR3 reads CAISESRSRNTEAFF. CDR3 DNA: TGTGCCATCAGTGAGTCGAGGAGCCGGAACACTGAAGCTTTCTTT.

The rearrangement joins TRBV4-1 to TRBJ2-3, with 9 bases fitting TRBD2. Germline V lookup: CDR1 MGHRA, CDR2 YSYEKL. This CDR3 is 17 amino acids long. Losses at the gene ends were 1 base for V and 2 bases for J; bases not matched to a gene: 7. CDR3 amino acids: CASSQGPLAGPTDTQYF. The CDR3 DNA is TGCGCCAGCAGCCAAGGCCCACTAGCGGGCCCCACAGATACGCAGTATTTT.

A single count supports this clone. The chain is built from TRBV7-3 and TRBJ2-6; no reliable D call. Trimming took 5 bases from V and 0 from J, leaving 11 bases between them. The germline V gene has CDR1 SGHTA and CDR2 FQGTGA. The CDR3 extends over 16 amino acids. The CDR3 loop is CASSLVASSGANVLTF. Written as DNA, the CDR3 is TGTGCCAGCAGCCTGGTGGCAAGCTCTGGGGCCAACGTCCTGACTTTC.

In this sample, this clone turned up once. The chain combines TRBV2 with TRBJ1-5, with TRBD1 matching 7 bases. Germline CDR1 is SNHLY and CDR2 is FYNNEI. J was trimmed by 3 bases and V by 5 bases; bases with no gene match: 7. The CDR3 totals 15 residues. The CDR3 bases are TGTGCCAGCAGTACTCGGACAGGCACCAATCAGCCCCAGCATTTT. Amino acids: CASSTRTGTNQPQHF.

This chain connects TRBV7-2 to TRBJ2-1, with 7 bases fitting TRBD1. The germline V gene has CDR1 SGHTA and CDR2 FQGNSA. CDR3 size: 15 residues. Trimming cost V 4 bases and J 1 base; bases outside gene matches: 4. CDR3 in amino acids: CASSSQGDSYNEQFF. The CDR3 nucleotides are TGTGCCAGCAGCTCCCAGGGGGATTCCTACAATGAGCAGTTCTTC.

The V gene is TRBV6-1, the J gene TRBJ1-4, with TRBD1 as a possible D gene (5 bases). Germline V gene data show CDR1 as MNHNS and CDR2 as SASEGT. The V and J ends lost 1 base and 5 bases respectively, with 8 bases between them. This CDR3 region has 14 residues. The CDR3 protein is CASSEGDSNEKLFF. The CDR3 nucleotides read TGTGCCAGCAGTGAAGGGGACTCCAATGAAAAACTGTTTTTT.

The gene calls are TRBV18 and TRBJ1-5; a possible D gene is TRBD1 (6 bases). Germline assignment: CDR1 KGHSH and CDR2 LQKENI. V lost 3 bases to trimming and J lost 3 bases, with 9 bases between them. The CDR3 contains 14 residues. CDR3 in amino acids: CASSPAGDNQPQHF. CDR3 DNA sequence: TGTGCCAGCTCACCGGCAGGGGACAATCAGCCCCAGCATTTT.

The chain couples TRBV7-9 to TRBJ1-1; D is unresolved. The CDR3 spans 14 residues. CDR1 is SEHNR and CDR2 is FQNEAQ in the germline V gene (reference sequence). Trimming stripped 1 base from V and 5 bases from J, with 11 bases between. The DNA for the CDR3 is TGTGCCAGCAGCTTAGGGATGGGCGGGACTGAAGCTTTCTTT. Its translation: CASSLGMGGTEAFF.

V gene TRBV7-6 combines with J gene TRBJ2-3; D gene unclear. Germline CDR1 reads SGHVS; CDR2 reads FNYEAQ. The length of the CDR3 is 14 residues. V shed 5 bases and J shed 9 bases, with 18 bases lying between them. Here the CDR3 DNA reads TGTGCCAGCAGCGAGACTGAGACGGTAGAGACGCAGTATTTT. Translation: CASSETETVETQYF. Filled out from reference TRBV7-6 and TRBJ2-3, the complete variable domain reads GAGVSQSPRYKVTKRGQDVALRCDPISGHVSLYWYRQALGQGPEFLTYFNYEAQQDKSGLPNDRFSAERPEGSISTLTIQRTEQRDSAMYRCASSETETVETQYFGPGTRLTVL.

V is TRBV19 and J is TRBJ1-5; 10 positions match TRBD1. The germline V gene has CDR1 LNHDA and CDR2 SQIVND (reference sequence). CDR3 length: 15 amino acids. The trim removed 5 bases at V and 9 bases at J, leaving 10 bases unmatched. CDR3 residues: CASSRTTGGYGPQHF. The CDR3 DNA follows: TGTGCCAGTAGTCGGACGACAGGGGGCTACGGGCCCCAGCATTTT.

CDR3 in DNA: TGCGCCAGCAGCTTGGGCGGCAATGGATATGGCTACACCTTC. Translated: CASSLGGNGYGYTF. This chain links TRBV5-1 with TRBJ1-2; no reliable D call. This CDR3 comprises 14 residues. Germline values: CDR1 SGHRS, CDR2 YFSETQ. V lost 0 bases to trimming and J lost 5 bases, with 11 bases between them. Looking up the rest from reference TRBV5-1 and TRBJ1-2 gives the full variable domain: KAGVTQTPRYLIKTRGQQVTLSCSPISGHRSVSWYQQTPGQGLQFLFEYFSETQRNKGNFPGRFSGRQFSNSRSEMNVSTLELGDSALYLCASSLGGNGYGYTFGSGTRLTVV.

V and J are TRBV11-2 and TRBJ2-2, with a possible D match to TRBD1 (6 bases). The CDR3 sequence is 15 residues long. V was clipped by 5 bases and J by 1 base, with 11 bases between them. Germline lookup yields CDR1 SGHAT and CDR2 FQNNGV. CDR3 protein: CASSIRTENTGELFF. Here the CDR3 DNA reads TGTGCCAGCAGCATACGGACAGAGAACACCGGGGAGCTGTTTTTT.

The J gene is TRBJ1-5, the V gene TRBV18; 8 bases agree with TRBD1. The V segment lost 2 bases and the J segment 5 bases; nucleotides outside the gene matches: 2. The germline V gene has CDR1 KGHSH and CDR2 LQKENI. This CDR3 has 14 residues. The CDR3, as DNA: TGTGCCAGCTCACCAGGGACAGGTGATCAGCCCCAGCATTTT. Protein: CASSPGTGDQPQHF.

The V call is TRBV6-1, the J call TRBJ2-7; 11 positions agree with TRBD2. Germline CDR1 and CDR2: MNHNS and SASEGT. After removal of 6 bases from V and 3 bases from J, the junction contained 10 bases not matched to a gene. The CDR3 loop spans 16 amino acids. The CDR3 nucleotides read TGTGCCAGCAGAGAATTAGGGACTAGCGGAAACTACGAGCAGTACTTC. The encoded protein is CASRELGTSGNYEQYF.

The rearrangement uses TRBV24-1 and TRBJ1-5; tentatively, D is TRBD1 (5 bases). CDR1 is KGHDR and CDR2 is SFDVKD in the germline V gene. V lost 7 bases and J 5 bases, leaving 8 bases between the germline ends. CDR3 length: 12 amino acids. The CDR3 reads CATSDSYQPQHF. In DNA, the CDR3 is TGTGCCACCAGCGACAGTTATCAGCCCCAGCATTTT.

This rearrangement joins TRBV10-3 to TRBJ2-3, with 7 bases aligning to TRBD2. The CDR3 spans 15 residues. V gave up 4 bases and J gave up 2 bases; unmatched junction bases: 6. The V gene's germline CDR1 is ENHRY and CDR2 SYGVKD. DNA for the CDR3: TGTGCCATCAGTGCTGGAGCGGGGAACACAGATACGCAGTATTTT. This gives the protein CAISAGAGNTDTQYF.

This clone was counted between two and nine times. This chain connects TRBV19 to TRBJ1-3; D is ambiguous. The germline CDR1 and CDR2 sequences are LNHDA and SQIVND (reference sequence). The CDR3 consists of 14 residues. V shed 7 bases and J shed 8 bases, with 18 bases lying between them. The CDR3 reads CASMEAFSRYTIYF. In nucleotides, the CDR3 is TGTGCCAGTATGGAGGCCTTTTCGCGGTACACCATATATTTT.

This clone was picked up a small number of times. The chain joins TRBV5-1 to TRBJ2-7; D possibly corresponds to TRBD2 (6 bases). Trimming removed 1 base from V and 7 bases from J, with 21 bases in between. Germline CDR1 is SGHRS and CDR2 is YFSETQ. The CDR3 sequence is 16 residues long. The CDR3 sequence is CASSLFPTWDFGEQYF. CDR3 nucleotide sequence: TGCGCCAGCAGCTTGTTTCCGACATGGGACTTCGGAGAGCAGTACTTC.

The rearrangement links TRBV11-2 to TRBJ2-1; D gene ambiguous. CDR3 length equals 13 residues. Trimming took 3 bases from V and 8 from J, leaving 11 bases between them. CDR1 is SGHAT, CDR2 FQNNGV, per germline. The CDR3 protein is CASSFRLSDEQFF. CDR3 DNA sequence: TGTGCCAGCAGCTTCAGACTGTCCGATGAGCAGTTCTTC.

The rearrangement uses TRBV6-5 and TRBJ2-7; D is ambiguous. Germline CDR1 reads MNHEY; CDR2 reads SVGAGI. CDR3 size: 13 residues. This CDR3 reads CVTAAEGPYEQYF. The CDR3 nucleotides read TGTGTCACCGCGGCAGAAGGCCCCTACGAGCAGTACTTC.

This clone was seen only a few times. The rearrangement joins TRBV4-1 to TRBJ1-5; tentatively, D is TRBD1 (6 bases). Germline assignment: CDR1 MGHRA and CDR2 YSYEKL. This CDR3 region has 15 residues. Trimming shortened V by 1 base and J by 6 bases, and 13 bases separated the two germline ends. CDR3 amino acids: CASSQVGDIAQPQHF. The CDR3 DNA reads TGCGCCAGCAGCCAAGTTGGGGACATTGCTCAGCCCCAGCATTTT.